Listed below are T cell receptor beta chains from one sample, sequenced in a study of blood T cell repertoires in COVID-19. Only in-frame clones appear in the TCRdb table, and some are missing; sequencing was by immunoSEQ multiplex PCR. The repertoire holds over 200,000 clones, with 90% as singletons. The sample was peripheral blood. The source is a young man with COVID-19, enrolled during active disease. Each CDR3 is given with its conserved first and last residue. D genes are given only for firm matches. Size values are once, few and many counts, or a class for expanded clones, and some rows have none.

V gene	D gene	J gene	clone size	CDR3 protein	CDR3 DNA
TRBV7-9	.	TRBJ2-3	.	CASSLGEPDTQYF	TGTGCCAGCAGCTTAGGAGAGCCAGATACGCAGTATTTT
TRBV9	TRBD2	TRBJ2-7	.	CASSPRLAGGLPDEQYF	TGTGCCAGCAGCCCTCGACTAGCGGGGGGCCTCCCCGACGAGCAGTACTTC
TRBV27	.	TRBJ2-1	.	CAVQGRGRSYNEQFF	TGTGCCGTACAGGGGCGGGGACGATCCTACAATGAGCAGTTCTTC
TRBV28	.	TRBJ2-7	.	CASSSWGGHTKSYEQYF	TGTGCCAGCAGCTCCTGGGGGGGACACACGAAGTCCTACGAGCAGTACTTC
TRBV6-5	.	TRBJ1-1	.	CASSYSSAGNTEAFF	TGTGCCAGCAGTTACTCGAGTGCGGGGAACACTGAAGCTTTCTTT
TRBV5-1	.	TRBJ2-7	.	CASSLEQGYEQYF	TGCGCCAGCAGCTTGGAACAGGGATACGAGCAGTACTTC
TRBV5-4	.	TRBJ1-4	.	CASSQKGQGISFF	TGTGCCAGCAGCCAGAAGGGGCAGGGCATATCGTTTTTT
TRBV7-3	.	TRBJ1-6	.	CASSLGRRESPLHF	TGTGCCAGCAGCCTCGGCCGCAGGGAATCACCCCTCCACTTT
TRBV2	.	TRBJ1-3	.	CASSSADSRDTIYF	TGTGCCAGCAGTTCCGCCGACAGCCGAGACACCATATATTTT
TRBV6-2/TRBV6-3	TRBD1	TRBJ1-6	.	CASSPNRGATGSPLHF	TGTGCCAGCAGCCCAAACAGGGGGGCGACGGGTTCACCCCTCCACTTT
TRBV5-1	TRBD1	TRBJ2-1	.	CASSRGTGTGSYNEQFF	TGCGCCAGCAGCCGCGGCACCGGGACAGGGTCCTACAATGAGCAGTTCTTC
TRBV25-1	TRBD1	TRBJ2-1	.	CASSESGTGRDNEQFF	TGTGCCAGCAGTGAATCGGGGACAGGGCGGGACAATGAGCAGTTCTTC
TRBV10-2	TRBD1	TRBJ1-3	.	CASAGGAGRAGNTIYF	TGCGCCAGCGCAGGGGGCGCGGGGAGAGCTGGAAACACCATATATTTT
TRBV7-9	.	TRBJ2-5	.	CASSRGIGRQETQYF	TGTGCCAGCAGCAGGGGAATCGGTCGCCAAGAGACCCAGTACTTC
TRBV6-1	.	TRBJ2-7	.	CASSEAGYRSPRAYEQYF	TGTGCCAGCAGTGAAGCTGGTTACCGGAGTCCCAGGGCCTACGAGCAGTACTTC
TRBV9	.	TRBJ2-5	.	CASGELAAQYF	TGTGCCAGCGGTGAATTGGCGGCCCAGTACTTC
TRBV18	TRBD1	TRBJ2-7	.	CASSPVAGGARIYEQYF	TGTGCCAGCTCCCCCGTCGCAGGGGGCGCCAGGATCTACGAGCAGTACTTC
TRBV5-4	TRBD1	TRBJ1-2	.	CASSSVDRGRGYGYTF	TGTGCCAGCAGCTCCGTGGACAGGGGGCGCGGATATGGCTACACCTTC
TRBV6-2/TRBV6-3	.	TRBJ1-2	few	CASSSLSSRTASNYGYTF	TGTGCCAGCAGTTCATTATCATCGCGGACAGCTTCTAACTATGGCTACACCTTC
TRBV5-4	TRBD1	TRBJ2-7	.	CASSLAVGTGPYEQYF	TGTGCCAGCAGCTTGGCCGTTGGGACAGGTCCCTACGAGCAGTACTTC
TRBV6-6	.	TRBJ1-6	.	CATVEAGAGNSPLHF	TGTGCCACCGTAGAGGCAGGGGCCGGGAATTCACCCCTCCACTTT
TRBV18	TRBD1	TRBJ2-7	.	CASSPGAGGYEQYF	TGTGCCAGCTCACCGGGGGCAGGGGGTTACGAGCAGTACTTC
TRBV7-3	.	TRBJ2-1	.	CASSSLTNEQFF	TGTGCCAGCAGCTCCCTTACAAATGAGCAGTTCTTC
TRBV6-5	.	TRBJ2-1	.	CASSYESSYNEQFF	TGTGCCAGCAGTTACGAGAGCTCCTACAATGAGCAGTTCTTC
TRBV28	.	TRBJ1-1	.	CASSLPIRPRSGTEAFF	TGTGCCAGCAGTTTACCCATTAGACCTCGGTCGGGGACTGAAGCTTTCTTT
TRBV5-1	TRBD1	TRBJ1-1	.	CASSLGQGAGNTEAFF	TGCGCCAGCAGCTTGGGACAGGGTGCAGGGAACACTGAAGCTTTCTTT
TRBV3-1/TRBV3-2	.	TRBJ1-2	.	CASSEQQGIYGYTF	TGTGCCAGCTCTGAACAACAGGGAATCTATGGCTACACCTTC
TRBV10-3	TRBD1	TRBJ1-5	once	CAISDRDRGGGPQHF	TGTGCCATCAGTGACCGGGACAGGGGAGGTGGGCCCCAGCATTTT
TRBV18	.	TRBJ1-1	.	CASSPRNTEAFF	TGTGCCAGCTCACCCCGGAACACTGAAGCTTTCTTT
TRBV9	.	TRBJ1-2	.	CASSPFDSNYGYTF	TGTGCCAGCAGCCCATTTGACAGTAACTATGGCTACACCTTC
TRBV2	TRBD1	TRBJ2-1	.	CASRAGTGTYNEQFF	TGTGCCAGCAGGGCGGGGACAGGCACCTACAATGAGCAGTTCTTC
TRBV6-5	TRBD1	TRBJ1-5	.	CASSRKGQGDQPQHF	TGTGCCAGCAGTCGAAAAGGACAGGGGGATCAGCCCCAGCATTTT
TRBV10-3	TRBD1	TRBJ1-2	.	CAISEGGKGDGYTF	TGTGCCATCAGTGAAGGGGGCAAAGGGGATGGCTACACCTTC
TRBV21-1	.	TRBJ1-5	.	CASSKNRGSNQPQHF	TGTGCCAGCAGCAAAAACCGGGGGAGCAATCAGCCCCAGCATTTT
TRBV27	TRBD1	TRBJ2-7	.	CASSLWQGASYEQYF	TGTGCCAGCAGTTTATGGCAGGGGGCCTCCTACGAGCAGTACTTC
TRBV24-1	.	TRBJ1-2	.	CATSDPSYGYTF	TGTGCCACCAGTGACCCCTCTTATGGCTACACCTTC
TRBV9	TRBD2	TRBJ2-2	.	CASSAGGAPNTGELFF	TGTGCCAGCAGCGCCGGGGGGGCTCCGAACACCGGGGAGCTGTTTTTT
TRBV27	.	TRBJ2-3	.	CASRGRDTRTDTQYF	TGTGCCAGCAGGGGACGGGACACCCGCACAGATACGCAGTATTTT
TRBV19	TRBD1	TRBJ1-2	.	CASSRTGPSRTF	TGTGCCAGTAGTAGGACAGGGCCGAGTCGCACCTTC
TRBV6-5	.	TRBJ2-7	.	CASRPYIDNEQYF	TGTGCCAGCAGACCTTACATAGACAACGAGCAGTACTTC
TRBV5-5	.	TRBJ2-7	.	CASSAGEYEQYF	TGTGCCAGCAGCGCCGGGGAGTACGAGCAGTACTTC
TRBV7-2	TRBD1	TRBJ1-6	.	CASSLARGLRSPLHF	TGTGCCAGCAGCTTAGCGAGGGGGCTTCGGTCACCCCTCCACTTT